One sample yielded the 26 T cell receptor beta chains listed below, sequenced in a study of tumor and adjacent non-tumor tissue in lung cancer. The library came from three nested PCR rounds adapted from ARM-PCR protocols. MiXCR was run by TCRdb on the multiplex PCR reads, yielding one entry per CDR3 protein. The profile shows fewer than 90,000 distinct CDR3 sequences, roughly 77% of them singletons. No cell sorting was done before RNA was extracted from the tissue. The normal lung tissue was taken more than 3 cm from the tumor edge. Sequencing was performed on distant non-tumor lung tissue. The receptors shown here come from a woman between 45 and 65 years old with non-small cell lung cancer.

Concerning this clonotype: This may be a read error: a much more frequent sequence differs by one nucleotide. This sequence joins TRBV20-1 and TRBJ2-7, with 7 bases matching TRBD1. The V gene's germline CDR1 is DFQATT and CDR2 SNEGSKA (reference sequence). The CDR3 has 15 residues. The CDR3 bases are TGCAGTGCTAGAGATCCGGGACAGTCTTCCTACGAGCGGTACTTC. Its protein product is CSARDPGQSSYERYF.

About this clonotype: One end of the junction fails to match germline, which may point to a read error. The chain links TRBV29-1 to TRBJ2-2, with 14 nucleotides matching TRBD2. There are 16 residues in the CDR3. Per germline, CDR1 SQVTM and CDR2 ANQGSEA. This CDR3 is CNVMTSGREGTGEPFF. The CDR3 DNA follows: TGCAATGTGATGACTAGCGGGAGGGAAGGCACCGGGGAGCCGTTTTTT.

V usage is TRBV29-1 and J usage is TRBJ2-1, with a weak D call TRBD2 (6 bases). CDR1 SQVTM and CDR2 ANQGSEA come from the germline V gene. The CDR3 has 17 amino acids. V lost 0 bases to trimming and J lost 6 bases, with 21 bases between them. CDR3 loop: CSVEDLEGWGVSNEQFF. Written as DNA, the CDR3 is TGCAGCGTTGAAGATCTAGAGGGATGGGGGGTGAGCAATGAGCAGTTCTTC.

This clonotype has just one count. V usage is TRBV29-1 and J usage is TRBJ1-4; D is ambiguous. The CDR3 has 13 amino acids. The germline V and J ends were trimmed by 7 bases and 3 bases, with 12 bases remaining between them. The V gene's germline CDR1 is SQVTM and CDR2 ANQGSEA. The CDR3 DNA reads TGCAGCGGTTTTGAGGATCCTAATGAAAAACTGTTTTTT. The encoded protein is CSGFEDPNEKLFF.

Concerning this clonotype itself: Here the CDR3 omits its conserved ending phenylalanine or tryptophan, so a read error is the likely source. The chain joins TRBV11-3 to TRBJ2-1; a possible D gene is TRBD2 (6 bases). Germline assignment: CDR1 SGHNT and CDR2 YENEEA. The CDR3 is made up of 13 amino acids. The CDR3 reads CTISLVDGGEQFL. The CDR3 bases are TGTACCATCAGCTTAGTGGACGGGGGTGAGCAGTTCCTC.

As concerns this clonotype: At one of its ends the junction is not consistent with the germline gene, which may arise from a read error. The chain is built from TRBV5-1 and TRBJ1-1; TRBD1 matches at 7 bases. Germline lookup yields CDR1 SGHRS and CDR2 YFSETQ. There are 15 residues in the CDR3. The CDR3 DNA follows: TGCGCCAGCAGCCCAACGCACAGGGGTCAGGCTGAAGTTTTCTTT. Encoded protein: CASSPTHRGQAEVFF.

To note about this clonotype: One junction end disagrees with the germline gene, perhaps due to a read error. The chain is built from TRBV11-2 and TRBJ1-1, with D possibly matching TRBD1 (5 bases). Germline CDR1 and CDR2: SGHAT and FQNNGV. This CDR3 spans 15 amino acids. The CDR3 spells CASILEPGGNIEAFF. The CDR3 DNA sequence: TGTGCCAGCATCTTAGAGCCGGGGGGGAACATTGAAGCTTTCTTT.

The rearrangement links TRBV6-1 to TRBJ2-7; D gene uncertain. Germline V lookup: CDR1 MNHNS, CDR2 SASEGT. The CDR3 runs 15 residues. Deletions cut 3 bases from V and 0 bases from J, with 12 bases between. The CDR3 spells CASSDSPNNSYEQYF. The CDR3 region has the DNA TGTGCCAGCAGTGATTCCCCTAACAACTCCTACGAGCAGTACTTC.

About this clonotype itself: The junction and the germline gene differ at one end; a read error may be behind it. Written as DNA, the CDR3 is TGTCCCAGCAGCTTAACCAGGGGAGGACATGACTACACCTTC. Translating gives CPSSLTRGGHDYTF. The chain has TRBV11-2 and TRBJ1-2; possible D gene TRBD1, 6 bases. The germline V gene has CDR1 SGHAT and CDR2 FQNNGV. The CDR3 is 14 amino acids.

On this clonotype: Compared with germline, one end of the junction differs, possibly owing to a read error. The chain combines TRBV6-2 or TRBV6-3 with TRBJ2-6; TRBD1 or TRBD2 may be the D gene (5 bases each). The length of the CDR3 is 13 residues. Germline V gene sequence: CDR1 MNHEY, CDR2 SVGEGT. CDR3 DNA sequence: TGTGCCAGCAGTAATTCCGGGGCCAACGTCCTGGCTTTC. Its translation: CASSNSGANVLAF.

As to this clonotype: Lacking the conserved final phenylalanine or tryptophan, this CDR3 likely reflects a read error. The gene calls are TRBV5-4 and TRBJ2-5, with a weak D call TRBD2 (6 bases). The CDR3 covers 14 residues. Germline V CDR1 and CDR2: SGHNT, YYREEE (reference sequence). For the CDR3, the DNA is TGTGCCAACAGCTTGAGACTAGTCCAAGAGACCCAGTACTAC. Translated, it gives CANSLRLVQETQYY.

In regard to this clonotype: The missing conserved phenylalanine or tryptophan at the end of this CDR3 makes a read error likely. The chain joins TRBV6-6 to TRBJ2-1, with 7 bases matching TRBD2. J lost 5 bases, V lost 6 bases, and 13 bases had no gene match. Germline CDR1 MNHNY, CDR2 SVGAGI (reference sequence). The CDR3 has 16 residues. CDR3 DNA: TGTGCCAGCAGAACTGGGAGCCTAGCGGCAAACAATGAGCAGTTCTAC. This translates into CASRTGSLAANNEQFY.

As concerns this clonotype: At one end, the junction sequence differs from germline, possibly due to a read error. The chain uses TRBV11-2 and TRBJ2-1, with 9 bases that match TRBD1. The CDR3 consists of 16 residues. The germline V gene has CDR1 SGHAT and CDR2 FQNNGV. The CDR3 nucleotides read TGTGCCGGCAGCTCGGAACCGGGACAGGGATTCAGTGAGCAGTTCTTC. As protein: CAGSSEPGQGFSEQFF.

This rearrangement joins TRBV6-5 to TRBJ1-1; no clear D. Germline loops: CDR1 MNHEY, CDR2 SVGAGI. The CDR3 length is 15 residues. Trimming took 2 bases from V and 14 from J, leaving 24 bases between them. CDR3 in DNA: TGTGCCAGCAGTTACCTCTCTGGGTCAAACACTGAAGTCTTCTTT. This gives the protein CASSYLSGSNTEVFF.

Turning to this clonotype: One end of the junction is discordant with germline, which a read error may explain. The chain uses TRBV10-3 and TRBJ1-1; D is ambiguous. This CDR3 spans 14 amino acids. The germline V gene has CDR1 ENHRY and CDR2 SYGVKD. CDR3 in DNA: TGTGCCGTCAGTGGGAACGGGTGGGACACTGAAGCTTTCTTT. Translated: CAVSGNGWDTEAFF.

On this clonotype: A junction end diverges from the germline sequence, so it may reflect a read error. The V call is TRBV7-9, the J call TRBJ1-2; 7 nucleotides line up with TRBD1. CDR1 is SEHNR and CDR2 is FQNEAQ in the germline V gene (reference sequence). CDR3 length: 20 residues. This chain's CDR3 is CASSLIRGLTTDVQNYGYTF. In DNA form, the CDR3 reads TGTGCCAGTAGCTTAATAAGGGGGCTGACAACGGACGTCCAGAACTATGGCTACACCTTC.

This clonotype is classed as medium-sized. The rearrangement links TRBV12-3 or TRBV12-4 to TRBJ2-5, with D perhaps matching TRBD1 (6 bases). The length of the CDR3 is 12 residues. The V end lost 4 bases, the J end lost 5 bases, and 8 bases lay between the germline ends. The CDR3 DNA reads as TGTGCCAGCAGTTGGGGGCGGGAGACCCAGTACTTC. Its protein is CASSWGRETQYF.

CDR3 residues: CSARVDSNQAQHF. CDR3 bases: TGCAGTGCTAGAGTTGATAGCAATCAAGCCCAGCATTTT. This rearrangement joins TRBV20-1 to TRBJ1-5; no firm D call. In germline, CDR1 is DFQATT, CDR2 SNEGSKA (reference sequence). The CDR3 extends over 13 amino acids. The V and J ends lost 1 base and 11 bases respectively, with 15 bases between them.

This clonotype was recorded at least ten times. V and J are TRBV28 and TRBJ2-3; tentative D call: TRBD1 (5 bases). The CDR3 consists of 12 residues. Deletions cut 2 bases from V and 6 bases from J, with 6 bases between. The germline CDR1 and CDR2 sequences are MDHEN and SYDVKM. CDR3 amino acids: CASSLNRDTQYF. The CDR3 DNA reads TGTGCCAGCAGTTTAAACAGGGATACGCAGTATTTT.

The CDR3 sequence is CASSSSSGQRGGYRIDTQYF. The CDR3 DNA is TGTGCCAGCAGCTCTTCTTCGGGGCAGCGAGGTGGGTATAGGATAGATACGCAGTATTTT. The chain employs TRBV4-2 and TRBJ2-3; tentatively, D is TRBD1 or TRBD2 (5 bases each). The CDR3 runs 20 residues. The germline V gene encodes CDR1 LGHNA and CDR2 YNFKEQ. Trimming pared 5 bases from V and 5 bases from J, leaving 32 bases between.

Concerning this clonotype itself: The conserved closing phenylalanine or tryptophan is absent in this CDR3, likely reflecting a read error. The rearrangement uses TRBV4-1 and TRBJ2-6; D possibly uses TRBD1 or TRBD2 (5 bases each). Germline V lookup: CDR1 MGHRA, CDR2 YSYEKL. The CDR3 extends over 14 amino acids. In DNA form, the CDR3 reads TGCGCCAGCAGTCAGGACTCTGGGGCCAAGGTCCTGACTTCC. Amino acid sequence: CASSQDSGAKVLTS.

The rearrangement uses TRBV7-2 and TRBJ1-2, with no clear D. The CDR3 spans 13 residues. V lost 4 bases, J lost 0 bases, and 6 bases lay in between. Germline values: CDR1 SGHTA, CDR2 FQGNSA. The CDR3 bases are TGTGCCAGCAGCTCTACAACTAACTATGGCTACACCTTC. Protein sequence: CASSSTTNYGYTF.

The chain couples TRBV29-1 to TRBJ1-2; D is possibly TRBD1 (5 bases). Trimming left V 4 bases short and J 8 bases short, with 32 bases between. Germline CDR1 SQVTM, CDR2 ANQGSEA. This CDR3 has 18 amino acids. The CDR3 loop is CSVAPPAGKGVNGWGYTF. The CDR3 DNA sequence: TGCAGCGTTGCGCCCCCCGCGGGAAAAGGGGTGAATGGATGGGGCTACACCTTC.

A word on this clonotype: Germline and junction disagree at one end, which may indicate a read error. The chain employs TRBV7-9 and TRBJ2-3, with 10 bases fitting TRBD1. The CDR3 totals 16 residues. The germline V gene encodes CDR1 SEHNR and CDR2 FQNEAQ (reference sequence). CDR3 nucleotide sequence: TGTGCTAGCAGGCTCGCCGACAGGGGGCTGGCAGATACGCAGTATTTT. Amino acid sequence: CASRLADRGLADTQYF.

The CDR3 bases are TGTGCCAGCAACATAGGACCCCCAGGGCACCATACGCAGTATTTT. Its translation: CASNIGPPGHHTQYF. The chain joins TRBV11-2 to TRBJ2-3; perhaps TRBD1 as D (5 bases). The CDR3 contains 15 residues. V lost 7 bases and J 7 bases, leaving 21 bases between the germline ends. Germline V gives CDR1 SGHAT, CDR2 FQNNGV.

As for this clonotype: It is likely a read error, because the conserved phenylalanine at the end of the CDR3 is missing. As DNA, the CDR3 is TGCAACGCCAAGAAGCGGGAGGGGGGTGAGCAGTTCCTC. This codes for CNAKKREGGEQFL. The chain couples TRBV29-1 to TRBJ2-1, with 10 bases identical to TRBD2. The length of the CDR3 is 13 residues. Germline lookup yields CDR1 SQVTM and CDR2 ANQGSEA.